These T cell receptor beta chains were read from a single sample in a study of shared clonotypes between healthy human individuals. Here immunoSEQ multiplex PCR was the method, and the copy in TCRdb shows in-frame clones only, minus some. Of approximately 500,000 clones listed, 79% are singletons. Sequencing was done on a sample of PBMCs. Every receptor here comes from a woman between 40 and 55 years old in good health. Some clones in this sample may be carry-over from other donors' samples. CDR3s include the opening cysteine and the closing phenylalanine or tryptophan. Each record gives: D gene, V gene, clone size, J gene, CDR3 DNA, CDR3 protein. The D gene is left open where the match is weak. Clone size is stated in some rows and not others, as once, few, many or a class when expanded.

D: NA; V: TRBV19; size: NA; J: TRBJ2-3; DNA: TGTGCCAGTAGTATAGTTGGGGGAGATACGCAGTATTTT; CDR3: CASSIVGGDTQYF
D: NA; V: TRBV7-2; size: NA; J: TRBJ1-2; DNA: TGTGCCAGCAGCTTAGTGGAGAGTGTGGCTAACTATGGCTACACCTTC; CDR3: CASSLVESVANYGYTF
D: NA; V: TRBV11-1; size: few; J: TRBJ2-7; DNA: TGTGCCAGCAGTCCAGGGCTGGGGCCCGAGCAGTACTTC; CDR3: CASSPGLGPEQYF
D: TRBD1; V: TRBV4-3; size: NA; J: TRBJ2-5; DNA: TGCGCCAGCAGCCAAGATTGGGGGGACAGGGGGCTTTACTTC; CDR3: CASSQDWGDRGLYF
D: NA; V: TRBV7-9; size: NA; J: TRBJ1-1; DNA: TGTGCCAGCAGCTTCGGGGACACTGAAGCTTTCTTT; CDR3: CASSFGDTEAFF
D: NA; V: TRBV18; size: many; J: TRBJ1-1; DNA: TGTGCCAGCTCACCGGAGAGGGCGGTCACTGAAGCTTTCTTT; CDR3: CASSPERAVTEAFF
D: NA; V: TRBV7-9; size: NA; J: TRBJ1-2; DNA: TGTGCCAGCAGCGTCGGGACGGCTAACTATGGCTACACCTTC; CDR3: CASSVGTANYGYTF
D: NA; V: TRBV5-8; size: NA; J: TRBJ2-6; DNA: TGTGCCAGCAGCTTCCATCAGGGGTCCGGGGCCAACGTCCTGACTTTC; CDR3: CASSFHQGSGANVLTF
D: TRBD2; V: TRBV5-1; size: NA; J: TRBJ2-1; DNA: TGCGCCAGCAGCTTGGAAACCGGGACTAGCGGGGTCTTC; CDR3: CASSLETGTSGVF
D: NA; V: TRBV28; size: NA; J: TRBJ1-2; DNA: TGTGCCAGCAGTTTATTGGGGGCGCGAGGCTATGGCTACACCTTC; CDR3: CASSLLGARGYGYTF
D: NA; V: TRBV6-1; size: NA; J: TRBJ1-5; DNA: TGTGCCAGCAGTACAAGGGGGGATCAGCCCCAGCATTTT; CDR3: CASSTRGDQPQHF
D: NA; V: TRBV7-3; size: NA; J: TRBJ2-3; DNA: TGTGCCAGCAGCGCCAACCCCCTTAGCACAGATACGCAGTATTTT; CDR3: CASSANPLSTDTQYF
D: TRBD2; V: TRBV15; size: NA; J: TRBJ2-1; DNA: TGTGCCACCAGCAGAGGTCAAGCGGGAGCCTACAATGAGCAGTTCTTC; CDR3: CATSRGQAGAYNEQFF
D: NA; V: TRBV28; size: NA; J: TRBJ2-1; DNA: TGTGCCAGCAGTTTAGTGAGTCGGGTGGGTGAGCAGTTCTTC; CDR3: CASSLVSRVGEQFF